Listed below are T cell receptor beta chains from one sample, sequenced in a study of OX40 agonist ivuxolimab in advanced cancers. The method was immunoSEQ multiplex PCR; TCRdb's version includes in-frame clones alone and lacks a portion of them. The sample includes tens of thousands of clones, 65% to 90% of them seen just once. This specimen was CD4+ or CD8+ T cells sorted from blood, taken in a trial of the OX40 agonist ivuxolimab. Source of these receptors: an adult with an advanced solid tumor such as melanoma, head and neck, liver or kidney cancer. The CDR3 runs from the conserved cysteine through the conserved F or W. A D gene is named only where the DNA matches it firmly. Not every row has a clone size; where given, it reads once, few, many or a size class.

clone_size	v_call	d_call	j_call	cdr3_nt	cdr3_aa
.	TRBV7-2	.	TRBJ2-7	TGTGCCAGCAGGAGCAGGAACCAGGTCTACGAGCAGTACTTC	CASRSRNQVYEQYF
once	TRBV7-2	.	TRBJ1-5	TGTGCCAGCAGCTTAGTTCAACGGAATCAGCCCCAGCATTTT	CASSLVQRNQPQHF
.	TRBV5-6	.	TRBJ2-5	TGTGCCAGCAGCTTGCGGTCGGGCAGAGCGCAAGAGACCCAGTACTTC	CASSLRSGRAQETQYF
.	TRBV19	TRBD2	TRBJ2-1	TGTGCCAGTAGTATAGGGCCGGGGGGGTTTAATGAGCAGTTCTTC	CASSIGPGGFNEQFF
.	TRBV4-3	TRBD1	TRBJ2-2	TGCGCCAGCAGCCACCAACAGGGGACCGGGGAGCTGTTTTTT	CASSHQQGTGELFF
.	TRBV5-1	.	TRBJ2-3	TGCGCCAGCAGCTTGGACACTAGCACAGATACGCAGTATTTT	CASSLDTSTDTQYF
.	TRBV11-2	.	TRBJ1-3	TGTGCCAGCAGCTTAACTGGGGGCAGCTCTGGAAACACCATATATTTT	CASSLTGGSSGNTIYF
.	TRBV4-1	.	TRBJ2-3	TGCGCCAGCAGCCCCCTTCATATGAAGACAAGCACAGATACGCAGTATTTT	CASSPLHMKTSTDTQYF
few	TRBV6-1	TRBD2	TRBJ2-3	TGTGCCAGCAGTGAAGGCCTAGCGGGGCTCTCCACAGATACGCAGTATTTT	CASSEGLAGLSTDTQYF
.	TRBV6-5	.	TRBJ1-4	TGTGCCAGCAAGCCTGGGGGGGCAACTAATGAAAAACTGTTTTTT	CASKPGGATNEKLFF
few	TRBV7-2	.	TRBJ1-5	TGTGCCAGCAGCTTAGGAGGGGTTGCACCCCAGCATTTT	CASSLGGVAPQHF
.	TRBV20-1	.	TRBJ2-7	TGCAGTGGGACTGACTCCTACGAGCAGTACTTC	CSGTDSYEQYF
.	TRBV12-5	TRBD1	TRBJ1-1	TGTGCTAGTGGTTTTGTGAGGGGGCAAGCTTTCTTT	CASGFVRGQAFF
once	TRBV5-1	TRBD1	TRBJ1-5	TGCGCCAGCAGCCCTAGGCCGGCCGGGACAGGGGATTATAGCAATCAGCCCCAGCATTTT	CASSPRPAGTGDYSNQPQHF
once	TRBV5-1	.	TRBJ2-3	TGCGCCAGCAGCTCTGAGCGGGGCACAGATACGCAGTATTTT	CASSSERGTDTQYF
.	TRBV5-1	TRBD1	TRBJ2-3	TGCGCCAGCAGCGCGGCTAACGGGACAGGGGGCGCAGATACGCAGTATTTT	CASSAANGTGGADTQYF
.	TRBV27	.	TRBJ2-5	TGTGCCAGCAGCTGGGGGGGCGGCGGCGAGACCCAGTACTTC	CASSWGGGGETQYF